Given below is one TCR beta chain in context. The target antigen is unknown. The data derive from a study of CD8+CD57+ T cells in acquired aplastic anemia. Whole-study findings and limits: Significance was not reached for CD8+ Simpson's diversity between patients and controls. Fewer than 35 CD8+ CDR3 sequences occurred in both the patients and the controls.

It was genomic DNA that served as the template for profiling TCR beta VDJ and CDR3. TCRdb re-called the reads through MiXCR, storing one row per CDR3 protein. Counted here are 200,000 to 300,000 distinct CDR3 sequences, around 82% occurring once; the ten biggest clones make up around 40%. Germline-derived CDR1 and CDR2 are LNHDA and SQIVND (reference sequence). CDR3 length: 14 amino acids. With 5 bases removed from V and 0 bases from J, the gap between germline ends came to 10 bases. The authors sequenced patients whose flow cytometry had shown CD8+CD57+ cell expansion. Each patient had severe acquired aplastic anemia. Receipt of therapy had not occurred in any patient by the time of blood sampling.

The sample was sorted CD4+, CD8+, or CD8+CD57+ T cells (not recorded which) from PBMCs. This chain joins TRBV19 and TRBJ1-1, with D uncertain. The receptor comes from a human donor with aplastic anemia. The CDR3 region is CASSFGRMNTEAFF. The CDR3 DNA reads as TGTGCCAGTAGTTTCGGACGGATGAACACTGAAGCTTTCTTT.